This entry concerns a single T cell receptor (beta chain). Its antigen has not been determined. The library came from 5' RACE. The input for every TCR library was roughly 3,300 ng of total RNA. For each sample, cDNA synthesis was carried out in eight separate reactions using SMARTScribe reverse transcriptase. Unique molecular identifiers containing a 6-nucleotide sample barcode were introduced through template switching during cDNA synthesis. Amplification of TCRalpha and TCRbeta cDNA involved two nested PCRs of roughly 17 and 9 cycles, and each PCR was followed by bead purification. Before amplification, the cDNA was treated with uracil DNA-glycosylase and purified using the QIAquick PCR purification kit. In the second PCR, Illumina TruSeq-compatible adapters and sample-specific barcodes were added. TapeStation and Qubit were used to check library quality and concentration, and roughly 5.5 ng of each library was pooled. Sequencing of the pooled libraries was done on an Illumina HiSeq2500 single-index Rapid Run using custom sequencing primers and 2 x 100 bp reads. In the authors' own workflow: MiGEC version 1.2.6 was used for UMI-based consensus assembly, which corrected PCR and sequencing errors. MiXCR version 2.1.1 was used to carry out V(D)J alignment, clonotype assembly and CDR3 extraction. To normalise gene usage, clonotype sharing and MAIT/NKT TCR abundance, the analysis used the top 1000, 10 000 and 20 000 clonotypes per sample. After downsampling to 27 000 UMIs, diversity was calculated as the inverse Simpson index using the vegan R package. Paired Mann-Whitney U tests on discordant twin pairs were used, with Benjamini-Hochberg multiple-testing correction. TCRdb reprocessed the reads into one record per CDR3 protein sequence, lacking DNA. The authors' filters were not applied to this entry. This sample's clone table shows 210,000 or so distinct CDR3 sequences. The ten largest clones take up 6% to 9% of the sample.

The sample comes from a study of monozygotic twins with inflammatory bowel disease (dated by TCRdb to the late 2010s). As for the study more broadly: In total, approximately 28 monozygotic twin pairs made up the full study: 19 Danish pairs, all IBD-discordant, plus nine German pairs, of which four were IBD-concordant and five were IBD-discordant. Disease-associated traits were sought mainly through comparisons between IBD patients and their genetically identical healthy co-twins within discordant pairs. Each individual had, on average, about 151 000 unique TCRalpha sequences and 181 000 unique TCRbeta sequences available for analysis.

The study at large found these results: The results gave no support for a single strong signal or clonotype linked to IBD. The analysis was unable to tell different T cell subtypes apart. Background noise and inter-individual variability may have been introduced into the repertoires by the differing immunosuppressive treatments among patients. A decrease in TCRbeta repertoire diversity, as measured by inverse Simpson index, was observed in IBD patients compared with their healthy co-twins. Compared with healthy twins, IBD patients had fewer clonotypes in common with other individuals, a difference most pronounced in patients showing signs of disease activity. Concordant and discordant twins showed no difference in repertoire similarity, possibly because of limited statistical power.

Sequences SGHTA (CDR1) and FQGTGA (CDR2) are obtained from the germline V gene. The CDR3 holds 18 amino acids from the cysteine to the phenylalanine. No DNA accompanies this entry. A roughly 2.6 ml peripheral blood sample was drawn into PAXgene tubes per donor and stored at -80°C. Total RNA was isolated from whole blood with the PAXgene blood miRNA kit on an automated QIAcube, without T cell sorting. Peripheral blood from monozygotic twin pairs who were concordant or discordant for inflammatory bowel disease underwent deep TCRalpha and TCRbeta repertoire profiling using unique molecular barcoding. Smoking habits were recorded for all twin pairs, with individuals classified as current, former or never smokers.

Sequencing was performed on blood. This TCR came from a human donor with ulcerative colitis or Crohn's disease, or a healthy co-twin of an affected twin (not recorded which). Recombination linked TRBV7-3 to TRBJ2-2; with no DNA, the TCRdb D assignment of TRBD1 cannot be verified. The CDR3 protein: CASSLRPVTGGLGGELFF.